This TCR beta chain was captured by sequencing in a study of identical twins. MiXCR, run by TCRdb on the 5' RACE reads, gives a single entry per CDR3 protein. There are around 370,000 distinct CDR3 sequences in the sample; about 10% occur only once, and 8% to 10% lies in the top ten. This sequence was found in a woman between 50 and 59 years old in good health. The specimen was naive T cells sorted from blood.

CDR3 in DNA: TGTGCCAGCAGCTCACGACTAGGAACGAACACCGGGGAGCTGTTTTTT. The encoded protein is CASSSRLGTNTGELFF. This chain uses TRBV7-8 with TRBJ2-2; D might be TRBD2 (6 bases). Trimming took off 4 bases at V and 0 bases at J, with 12 bases between the two ends. In germline, CDR1 is SGHVS, CDR2 FQNEAQ. CDR3 length equals 16 residues.